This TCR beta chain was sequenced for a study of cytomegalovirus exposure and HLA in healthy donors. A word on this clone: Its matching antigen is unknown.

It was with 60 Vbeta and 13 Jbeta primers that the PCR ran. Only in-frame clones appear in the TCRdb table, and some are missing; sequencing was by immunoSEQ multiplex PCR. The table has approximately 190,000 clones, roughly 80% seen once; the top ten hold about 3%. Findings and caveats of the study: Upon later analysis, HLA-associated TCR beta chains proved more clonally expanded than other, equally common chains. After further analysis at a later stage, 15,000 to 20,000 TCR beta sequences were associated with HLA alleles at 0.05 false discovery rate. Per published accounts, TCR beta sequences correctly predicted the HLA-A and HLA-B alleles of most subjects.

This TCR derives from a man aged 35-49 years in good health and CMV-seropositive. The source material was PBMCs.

CDR3: CAIRITSGSSYEQYF. The DNA of the CDR3 is TGTGCCATCAGGATAACTAGCGGGAGCTCCTACGAGCAGTACTTC. The chain recombines TRBV10-3 with TRBJ2-7, with 11 bases matching TRBD2. Unmatched junction bases numbered 4, after V lost 6 bases and J lost 0 bases. The CDR3 loop spans 15 amino acids. The V gene's germline CDR1 is ENHRY and CDR2 SYGVKD.